This entry describes one T cell receptor beta chain. The antigen is unknown. The use of genomic DNA as template underpinned the TCR beta VDJ and CDR3 profiling. One entry per CDR3 protein, called by TCRdb with MiXCR from the reads. The sample records about 120,000 distinct CDR3 sequences, approximately 40% being singletons. CDR1 is DFQATT, CDR2 SNEGSKA, per germline (reference sequence). V shed 3 bases and J shed 4 bases, with 13 bases lying between them. CDR3 size: 13 residues. The data originate from a study of CD8+CD57+ T cells in acquired aplastic anemia. The wider study: Quantities of DNA derived from sorted CD4+ and CD8+ cells averaged roughly 3 ug.

In patients chosen for sequencing, flow cytometry had shown CD8+CD57+ cell expansion. Diagnosis of severe acquired aplastic anemia applied to all patients. None of the patients had been given any therapy when their blood was sampled. The study, taken as a whole, reports: Found in both controls and patients were some 31 CD8+ CDR3 sequences.

This chain links TRBV20-1 with TRBJ2-7, with D possibly TRBD1 on 5 matching bases. The sample was sorted CD4+, CD8+, or CD8+CD57+ T cells (not recorded which) from PBMCs. This sequence originates from a human donor with aplastic anemia. Here the CDR3 DNA reads TGCAGTGCTAGTCTGGCCAGACAGTACGAGCAGTACTTC. Translated: CSASLARQYEQYF.